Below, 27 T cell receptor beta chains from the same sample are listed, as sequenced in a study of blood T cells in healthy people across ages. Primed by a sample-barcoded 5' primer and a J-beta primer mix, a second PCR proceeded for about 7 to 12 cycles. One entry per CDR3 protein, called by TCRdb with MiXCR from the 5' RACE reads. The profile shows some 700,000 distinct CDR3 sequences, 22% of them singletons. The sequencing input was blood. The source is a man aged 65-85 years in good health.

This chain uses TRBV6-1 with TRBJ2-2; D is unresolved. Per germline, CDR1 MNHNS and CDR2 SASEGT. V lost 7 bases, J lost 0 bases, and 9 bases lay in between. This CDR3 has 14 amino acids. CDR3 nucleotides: TGTGCCAGCATAGGTGGGCCGAACACCGGGGAGCTGTTTTTT. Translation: CASIGGPNTGELFF.

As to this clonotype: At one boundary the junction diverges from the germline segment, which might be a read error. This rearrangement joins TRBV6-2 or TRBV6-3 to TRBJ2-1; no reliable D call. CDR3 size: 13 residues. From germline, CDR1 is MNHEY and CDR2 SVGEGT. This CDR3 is CASSYSRLIDQFF. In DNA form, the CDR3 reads TGTGCCAGTAGTTACTCTCGGCTGATCGATCAGTTCTTC.

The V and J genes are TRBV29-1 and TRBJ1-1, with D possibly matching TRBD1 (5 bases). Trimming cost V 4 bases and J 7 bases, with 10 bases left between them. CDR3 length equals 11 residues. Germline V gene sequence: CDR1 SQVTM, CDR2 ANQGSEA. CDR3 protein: CSVGDSYEAFF. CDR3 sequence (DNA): TGCAGCGTTGGAGACAGTTATGAAGCTTTCTTT.

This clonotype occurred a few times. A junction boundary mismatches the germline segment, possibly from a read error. DNA of the CDR3: TGCGCCAGCAGTTTGGCAGTTGACAGGGCTGGAGATACGCAGTATTTT. Its translation is CASSLAVDRAGDTQYF. The rearrangement uses TRBV5-1 and TRBJ2-3; TRBD1 agrees at 7 bases. This CDR3 is built from 16 residues. Germline assignment: CDR1 SGHRS and CDR2 YFSETQ.

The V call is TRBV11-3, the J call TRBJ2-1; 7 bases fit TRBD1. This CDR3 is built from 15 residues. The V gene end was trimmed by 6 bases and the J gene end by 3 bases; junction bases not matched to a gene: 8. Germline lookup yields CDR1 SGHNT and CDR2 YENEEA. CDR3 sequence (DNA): TGTGCCAGCAGATGGGGGACAGCTATCTACAATGAGCAGTTCTTC. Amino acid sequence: CASRWGTAIYNEQFF.

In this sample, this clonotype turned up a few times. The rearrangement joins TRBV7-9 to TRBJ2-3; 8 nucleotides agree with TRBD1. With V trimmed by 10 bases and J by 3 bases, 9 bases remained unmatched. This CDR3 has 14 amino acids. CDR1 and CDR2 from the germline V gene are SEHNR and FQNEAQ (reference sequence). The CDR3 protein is CATWTGIGTDTQYF. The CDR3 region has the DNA TGTGCCACATGGACAGGGATAGGAACAGATACGCAGTATTTT.

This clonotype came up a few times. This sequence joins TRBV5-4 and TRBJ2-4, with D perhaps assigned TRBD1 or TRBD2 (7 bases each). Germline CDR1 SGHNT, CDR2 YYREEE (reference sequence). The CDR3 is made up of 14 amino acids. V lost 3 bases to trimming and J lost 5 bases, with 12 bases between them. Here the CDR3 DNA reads TGTGCCAGCAGCTCGTCAGGGGGGGAAAACATTCAGTACTTC. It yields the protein CASSSSGGENIQYF. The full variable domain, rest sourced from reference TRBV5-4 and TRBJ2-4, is ETGVTQSPTHLIKTRGQQVTLRCSSQSGHNTVSWYQQALGQGPQFIFQYYREEENGRGNFPPRFSGLQFPNYSSELNVNALELDDSALYLCASSSSGGENIQYFGAGTRLSVL.

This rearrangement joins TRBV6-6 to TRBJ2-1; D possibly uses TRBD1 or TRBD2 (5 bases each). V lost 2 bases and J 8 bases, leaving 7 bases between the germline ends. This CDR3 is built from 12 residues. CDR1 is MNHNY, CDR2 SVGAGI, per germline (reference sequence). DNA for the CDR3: TGTGCCAGCAGTTACCTGGGGGATGAGCAGTTCTTC. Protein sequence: CASSYLGDEQFF.

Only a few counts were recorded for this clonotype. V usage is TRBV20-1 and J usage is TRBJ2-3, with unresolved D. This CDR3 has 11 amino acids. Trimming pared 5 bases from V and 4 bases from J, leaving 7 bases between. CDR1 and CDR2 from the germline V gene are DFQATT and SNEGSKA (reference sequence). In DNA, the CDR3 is TGCAGTGCTTATGGGGCAGATACGCAGTATTTT. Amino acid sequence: CSAYGADTQYF.

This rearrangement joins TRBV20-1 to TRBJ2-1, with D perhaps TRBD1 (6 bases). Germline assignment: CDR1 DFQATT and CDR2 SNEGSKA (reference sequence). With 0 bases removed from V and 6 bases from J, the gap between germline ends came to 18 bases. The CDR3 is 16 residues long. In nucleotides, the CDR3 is TGCAGTGCTAGAGATAGGGAGACAGGCCGCGTCAATGAGCAGTTCTTC. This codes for CSARDRETGRVNEQFF.

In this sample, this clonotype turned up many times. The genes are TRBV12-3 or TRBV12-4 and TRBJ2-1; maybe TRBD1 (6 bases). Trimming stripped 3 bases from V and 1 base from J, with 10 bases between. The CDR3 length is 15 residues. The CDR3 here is CASSFSGASYNEQFF. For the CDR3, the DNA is TGTGCCAGCAGTTTTTCAGGGGCTTCCTACAATGAGCAGTTCTTC.

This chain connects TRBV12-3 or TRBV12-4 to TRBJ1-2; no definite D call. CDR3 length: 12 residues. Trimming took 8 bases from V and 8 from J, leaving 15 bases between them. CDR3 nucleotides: TGTGCCAGCGGGATGGGAGTTGGGGGCTACACCTTC. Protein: CASGMGVGGYTF.

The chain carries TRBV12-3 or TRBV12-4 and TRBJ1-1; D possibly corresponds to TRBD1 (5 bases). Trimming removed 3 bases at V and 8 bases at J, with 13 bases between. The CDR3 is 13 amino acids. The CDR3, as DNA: TGTGCCAGCAGTTTTGCGGGGGTGGGGGAAGCTTTCTTT. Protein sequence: CASSFAGVGEAFF.

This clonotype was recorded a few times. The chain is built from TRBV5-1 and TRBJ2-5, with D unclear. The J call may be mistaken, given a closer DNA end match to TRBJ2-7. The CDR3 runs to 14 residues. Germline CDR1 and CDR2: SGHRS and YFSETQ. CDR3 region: CASSLEPVSNEQYV. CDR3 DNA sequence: TGCGCCAGCAGCTTGGAGCCAGTGTCCAACGAGCAGTACGTC.

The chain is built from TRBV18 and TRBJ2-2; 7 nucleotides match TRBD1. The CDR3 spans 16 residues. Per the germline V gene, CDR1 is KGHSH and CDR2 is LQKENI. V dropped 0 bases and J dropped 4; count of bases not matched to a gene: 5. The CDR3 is CASSPPTGQVTGELFF. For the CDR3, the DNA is TGTGCCAGCTCACCACCGACCGGACAGGTCACCGGGGAGCTGTTTTTT.

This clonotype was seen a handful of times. DNA of the CDR3: TGTGCCAGCAGTCGTGTAGCGGGAGGCGTGGCAGATACGCAGTATTTT. It specifies CASSRVAGGVADTQYF. The gene calls are TRBV6-1 and TRBJ2-3, with TRBD2 identical over 10 bases. This CDR3 is 16 amino acids long. With 5 bases clipped from V and 4 bases from J, the junction kept 9 bases outside the gene matches. Germline V gene data show CDR1 as MNHNS and CDR2 as SASEGT.

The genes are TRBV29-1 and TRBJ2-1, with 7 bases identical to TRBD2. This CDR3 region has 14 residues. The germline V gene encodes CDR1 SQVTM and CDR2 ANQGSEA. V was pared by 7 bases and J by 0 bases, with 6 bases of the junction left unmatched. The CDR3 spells CSGEAGASYNEQFF. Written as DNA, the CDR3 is TGCAGCGGGGAGGCGGGAGCCTCCTACAATGAGCAGTTCTTC.

In nucleotides, the CDR3 is TGCGCCAGCAGTTCTCTTTGGTGGACCGGGGAGCTGTTTTTT. Encoded protein: CASSSLWWTGELFF. The V and J genes are TRBV5-1 and TRBJ2-2; D is uncertain. The CDR3 length is 14 residues. The ends were cut back, 5 bases at V and 5 bases at J, with 13 bases in the middle. Germline CDR1 SGHRS, CDR2 YFSETQ.

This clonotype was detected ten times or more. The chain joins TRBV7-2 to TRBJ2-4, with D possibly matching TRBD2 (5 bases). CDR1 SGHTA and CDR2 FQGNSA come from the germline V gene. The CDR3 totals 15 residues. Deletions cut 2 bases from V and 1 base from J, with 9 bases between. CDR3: CASSLPTGAKNIQYF. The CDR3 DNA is TGTGCCAGCAGCTTACCGACGGGGGCCAAAAACATTCAGTACTTC.

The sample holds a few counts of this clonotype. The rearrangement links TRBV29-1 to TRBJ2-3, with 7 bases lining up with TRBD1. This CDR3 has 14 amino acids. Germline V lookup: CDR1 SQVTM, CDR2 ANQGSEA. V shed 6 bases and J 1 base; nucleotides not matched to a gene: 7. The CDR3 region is CSVRQGIGTDTQYF. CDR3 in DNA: TGCAGCGTAAGACAGGGTATCGGCACAGATACGCAGTATTTT.

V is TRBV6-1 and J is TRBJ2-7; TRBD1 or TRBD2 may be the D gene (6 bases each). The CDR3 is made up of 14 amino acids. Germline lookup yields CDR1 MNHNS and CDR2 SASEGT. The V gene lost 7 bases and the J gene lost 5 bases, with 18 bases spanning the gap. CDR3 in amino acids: CASNPWRGVDEQYF. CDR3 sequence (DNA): TGTGCCAGCAATCCCTGGAGGGGGGTCGACGAGCAGTACTTC.

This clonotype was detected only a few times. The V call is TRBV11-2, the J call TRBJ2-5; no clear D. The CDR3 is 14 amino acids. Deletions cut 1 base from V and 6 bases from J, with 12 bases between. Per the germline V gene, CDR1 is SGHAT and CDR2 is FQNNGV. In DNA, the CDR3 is TGTGCCAGCAGCTTAGGGCCGAAGTATCAGACCCAGTACTTC. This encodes CASSLGPKYQTQYF.

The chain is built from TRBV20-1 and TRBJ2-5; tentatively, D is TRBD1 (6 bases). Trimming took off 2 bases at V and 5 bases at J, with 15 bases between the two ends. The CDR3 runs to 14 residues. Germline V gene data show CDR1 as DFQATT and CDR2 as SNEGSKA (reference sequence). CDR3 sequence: CSARNPGDAETQYF. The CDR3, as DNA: TGCAGTGCTAGAAACCCAGGGGATGCGGAGACCCAGTACTTC.

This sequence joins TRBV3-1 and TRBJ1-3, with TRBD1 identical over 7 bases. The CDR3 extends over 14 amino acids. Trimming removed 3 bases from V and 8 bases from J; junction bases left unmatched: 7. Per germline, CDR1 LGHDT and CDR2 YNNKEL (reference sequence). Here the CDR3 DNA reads TGTGCCAGCAGCCAGGGACAGTTCAGACACACCATATATTTT. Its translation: CASSQGQFRHTIYF.

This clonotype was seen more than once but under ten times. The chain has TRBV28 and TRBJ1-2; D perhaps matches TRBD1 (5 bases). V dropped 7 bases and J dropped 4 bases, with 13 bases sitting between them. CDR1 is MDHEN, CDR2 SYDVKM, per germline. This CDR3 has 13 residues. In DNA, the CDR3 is TGTGCCAGCACTACGGGCAGGGCCTATGGCTACACCTTC. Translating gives CASTTGRAYGYTF.

CDR3 bases: TGTGCCACCAGAAGTGGGGGGGGGCGCAATGAGCAGTTCTTC. It codes for CATRSGGGRNEQFF. The rearrangement joins TRBV24-1 to TRBJ2-1, with D tentatively TRBD2 (7 bases). V shed 7 bases and J shed 6 bases, with 15 bases lying between them. The CDR3 is made up of 14 amino acids. The germline V gene has CDR1 KGHDR and CDR2 SFDVKD.

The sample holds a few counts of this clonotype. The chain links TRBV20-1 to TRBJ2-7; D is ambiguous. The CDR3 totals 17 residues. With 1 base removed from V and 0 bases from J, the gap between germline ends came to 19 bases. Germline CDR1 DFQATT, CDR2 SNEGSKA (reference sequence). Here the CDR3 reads CSARGPPYGPDSYEQYF. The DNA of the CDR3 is TGCAGTGCTAGAGGTCCCCCCTATGGACCCGACTCCTACGAGCAGTACTTC.